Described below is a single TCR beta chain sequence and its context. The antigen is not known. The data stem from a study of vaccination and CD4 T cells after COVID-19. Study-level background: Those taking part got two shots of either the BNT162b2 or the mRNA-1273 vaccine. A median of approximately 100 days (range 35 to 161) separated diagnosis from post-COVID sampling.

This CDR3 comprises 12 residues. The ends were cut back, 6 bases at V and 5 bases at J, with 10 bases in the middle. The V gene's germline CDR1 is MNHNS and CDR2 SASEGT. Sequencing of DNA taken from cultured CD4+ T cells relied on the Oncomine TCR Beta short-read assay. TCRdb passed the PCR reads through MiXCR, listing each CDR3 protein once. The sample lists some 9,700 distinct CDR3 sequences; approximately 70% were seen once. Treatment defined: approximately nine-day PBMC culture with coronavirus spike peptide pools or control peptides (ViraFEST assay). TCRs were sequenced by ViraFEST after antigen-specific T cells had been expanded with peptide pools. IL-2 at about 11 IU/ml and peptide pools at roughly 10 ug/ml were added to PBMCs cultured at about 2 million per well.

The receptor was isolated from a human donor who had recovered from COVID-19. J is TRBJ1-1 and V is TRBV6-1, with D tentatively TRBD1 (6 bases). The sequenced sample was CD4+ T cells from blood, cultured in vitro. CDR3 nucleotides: TGTGCCAGCAGGGTACAGGGAACTGAAGCTTTCTTT. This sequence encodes CASRVQGTEAFF.